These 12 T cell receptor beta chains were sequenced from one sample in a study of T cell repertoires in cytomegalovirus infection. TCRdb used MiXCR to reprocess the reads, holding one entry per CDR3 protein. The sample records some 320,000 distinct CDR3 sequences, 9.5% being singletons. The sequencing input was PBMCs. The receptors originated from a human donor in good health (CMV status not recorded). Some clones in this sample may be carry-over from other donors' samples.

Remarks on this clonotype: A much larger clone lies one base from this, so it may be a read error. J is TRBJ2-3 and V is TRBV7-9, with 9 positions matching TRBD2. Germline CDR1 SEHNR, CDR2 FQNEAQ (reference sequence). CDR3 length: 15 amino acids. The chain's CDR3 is CASSLRGRGTDTKYF. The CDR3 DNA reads TGTGCCAGCAGCTTACGCGGGAGGGGCACAGATACGAAGTATTTT.

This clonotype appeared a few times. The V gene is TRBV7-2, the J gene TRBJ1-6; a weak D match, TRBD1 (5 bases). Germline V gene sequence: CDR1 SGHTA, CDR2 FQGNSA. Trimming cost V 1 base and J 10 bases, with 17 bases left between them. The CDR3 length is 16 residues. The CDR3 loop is CASSLEGPAGGSPLHF. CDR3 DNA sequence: TGTGCCAGCAGCTTAGAGGGGCCGGCGGGGGGATCACCCCTCCACTTT. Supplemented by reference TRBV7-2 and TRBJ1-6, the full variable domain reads GAGVSQSPSNKVTEKGKDVELRCDPISGHTALYWYRQSLGQGLEFLIYFQGNSAPDKSGLPSDRFSAERTGGSVSTLTIQRTQQEDSAVYLCASSLEGPAGGSPLHFGNGTRLTVT.

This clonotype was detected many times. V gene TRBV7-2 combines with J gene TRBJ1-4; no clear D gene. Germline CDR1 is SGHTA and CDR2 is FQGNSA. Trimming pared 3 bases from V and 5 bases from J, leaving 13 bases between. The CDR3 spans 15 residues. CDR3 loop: CASSFHPSGNEKLFF. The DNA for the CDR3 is TGTGCCAGCAGCTTCCACCCATCGGGCAATGAAAAACTGTTTTTT. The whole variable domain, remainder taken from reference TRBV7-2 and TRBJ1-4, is GAGVSQSPSNKVTEKGKDVELRCDPISGHTALYWYRQSLGQGLEFLIYFQGNSAPDKSGLPSDRFSAERTGGSVSTLTIQRTQQEDSAVYLCASSFHPSGNEKLFFGSGTQLSVL.

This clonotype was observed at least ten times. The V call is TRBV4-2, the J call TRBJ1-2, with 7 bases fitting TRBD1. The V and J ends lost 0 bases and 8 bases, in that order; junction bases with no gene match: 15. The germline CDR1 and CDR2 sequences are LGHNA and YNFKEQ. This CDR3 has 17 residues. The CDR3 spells CASSQDWGGGYRGGYTF. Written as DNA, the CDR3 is TGTGCCAGCAGCCAAGATTGGGGAGGGGGCTACCGTGGGGGCTACACCTTC.

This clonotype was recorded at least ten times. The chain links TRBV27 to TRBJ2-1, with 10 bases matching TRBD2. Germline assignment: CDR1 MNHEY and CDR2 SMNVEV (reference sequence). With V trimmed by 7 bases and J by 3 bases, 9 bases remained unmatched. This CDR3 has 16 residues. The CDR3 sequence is CASNTRGTSVYNEQFF. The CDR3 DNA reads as TGTGCCAGCAATACCCGAGGGACTAGCGTCTACAATGAGCAGTTCTTC.

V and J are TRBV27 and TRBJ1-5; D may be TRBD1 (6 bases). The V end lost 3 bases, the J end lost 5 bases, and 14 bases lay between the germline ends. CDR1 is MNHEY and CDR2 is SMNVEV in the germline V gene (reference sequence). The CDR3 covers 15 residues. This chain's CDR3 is CASSFARGFDQPQHF. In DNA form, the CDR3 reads TGTGCCAGCAGTTTTGCCAGGGGATTTGATCAGCCCCAGCATTTT.

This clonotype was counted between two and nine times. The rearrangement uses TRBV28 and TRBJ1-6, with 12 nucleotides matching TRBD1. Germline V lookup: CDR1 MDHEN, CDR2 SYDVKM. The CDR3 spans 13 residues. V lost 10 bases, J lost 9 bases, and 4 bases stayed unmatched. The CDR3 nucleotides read TGTGCCACCGGGACAGGGGGCGGTTCACCCCTCCACTTT. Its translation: CATGTGGGSPLHF.

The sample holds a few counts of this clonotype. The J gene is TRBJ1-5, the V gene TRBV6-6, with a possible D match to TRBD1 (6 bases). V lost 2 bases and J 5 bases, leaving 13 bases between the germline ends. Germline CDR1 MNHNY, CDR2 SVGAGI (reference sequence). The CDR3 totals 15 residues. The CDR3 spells CASSYQGPCDQPQHF. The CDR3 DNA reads TGTGCCAGCAGTTACCAGGGGCCATGCGATCAGCCCCAGCATTTT.

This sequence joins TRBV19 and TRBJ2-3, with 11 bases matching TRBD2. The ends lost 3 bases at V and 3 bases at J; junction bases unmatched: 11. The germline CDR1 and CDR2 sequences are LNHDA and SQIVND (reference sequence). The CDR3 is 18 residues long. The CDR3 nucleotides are TGTGCCAGTAGTATGGGCCTAGCGGGAGGAAAAAATACAGATACGCAGTATTTT. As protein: CASSMGLAGGKNTDTQYF.

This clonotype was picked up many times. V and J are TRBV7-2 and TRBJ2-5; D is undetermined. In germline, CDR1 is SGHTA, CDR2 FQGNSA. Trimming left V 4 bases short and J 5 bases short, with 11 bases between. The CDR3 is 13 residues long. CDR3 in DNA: TGTGCCAGCAGCTCCTTCCTCCTGGAGACCCAGTACTTC. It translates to CASSSFLLETQYF.

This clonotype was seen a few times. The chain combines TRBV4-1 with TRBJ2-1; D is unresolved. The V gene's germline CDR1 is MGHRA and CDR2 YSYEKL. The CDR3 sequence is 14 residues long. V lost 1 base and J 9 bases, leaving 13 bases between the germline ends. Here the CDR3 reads CASSQARPPGEQFF. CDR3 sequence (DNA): TGCGCCAGCAGCCAAGCGAGGCCCCCTGGTGAGCAGTTCTTC.

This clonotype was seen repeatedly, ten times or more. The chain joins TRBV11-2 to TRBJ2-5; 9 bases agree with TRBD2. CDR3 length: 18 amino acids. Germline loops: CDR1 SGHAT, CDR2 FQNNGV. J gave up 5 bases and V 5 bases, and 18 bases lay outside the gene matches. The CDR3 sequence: CASSPTRGLALGGETQYF. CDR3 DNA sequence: TGTGCCAGCAGCCCAACGCGGGGACTAGCCCTAGGAGGGGAGACCCAGTACTTC.